This T cell receptor (beta chain) was profiled in a study of CDR3 diversity in severe acne. TCRdb itself ran the PCR reads through MiXCR, one entry per CDR3 protein. The sample includes around 94,000 distinct CDR3 sequences, roughly half of them seen just once. CDR3 size: 17 residues. Germline CDR1 PRHDT, CDR2 FYEKMQ (reference sequence). Details on this clonotype: Sequence at one end of the junction differs from germline and may be a read error.

The sequenced sample was blood. The chain carries TRBV13 and TRBJ1-1; TRBD1 is a possible D gene (5 bases). This TCR derives from a male donor with acne. CDR3 region: CASSHLQDGSTYTEAFF. CDR3 DNA sequence: TGCGCCAGCAGCCATTTACAGGACGGCTCGACCTACACTGAAGCTTTCTTT.